This record covers a single T cell receptor beta chain. The CDR3 totals 15 residues. The V and J ends lost 2 bases and 3 bases respectively, with 12 bases between them. In germline, CDR1 is MNHEY, CDR2 SMNVEV (reference sequence). The data originate from a study of control samples from healthy donors and cancer patients. Libraries were prepared by immunoSEQ multiplex PCR; TCRdb keeps only in-frame clonotypes and omits some of them. This table holds tens of thousands of clones, 89% found once. The chain has TRBV27 and TRBJ2-3; either TRBD1 or TRBD2 may supply D (5 bases each). Sequencing used blood. The clonotype was recovered from a man in his forties or fifties in good health. The chain's CDR3 is CASSLRLGTTDTQYF. The CDR3 DNA follows: TGTGCCAGCAGTTTACGATTAGGGACGACAGATACGCAGTATTTT.